The clone carrying this T cell receptor (beta chain) was observed a few times. Its antigen is not known. PCR was performed using 60 Vbeta and 13 Jbeta primers. Some clones are missing from TCRdb's copy, which holds only in-frame ones; the method was immunoSEQ multiplex PCR. The sample carries some 200,000 clones, about three quarters recorded once. This sample is part of a study of cytomegalovirus exposure and HLA in healthy donors. The CDR3 length is 13 residues. Germline CDR1 is SGHTA and CDR2 is FQGNSA. Trimming cost V 6 bases and J 7 bases, with 10 bases left between them. General study points: The later analysis indicated that the majority of CMV-associated TCR beta chains appeared HLA-restricted. Sequencing depth across donors, presence/absence analyses assumed, was roughly uniform. CMV serostatus stood as the only immune exposure information on hand.

The sequenced material came from PBMCs. The source is an older woman in good health and CMV-seropositive. V is TRBV7-2 and J is TRBJ1-6; D unclear. CDR3 coding DNA: TGTGCCAGCAGTACATCCTTGAATTCACCCCTCCACTTT. It translates to CASSTSLNSPLHF.